This T cell receptor (beta chain) was sequenced in a study of shared clonotypes between healthy human individuals. There are 16 residues in the CDR3. Per germline, CDR1 SGHAT and CDR2 FQNNGV. Trimming cost V 1 base and J 5 bases, with 17 bases left between them. Memory CD4+ cells were the fraction left after CD45RA+ naive selection. Sequencing was performed with immunoSEQ multiplex PCR; in TCRdb, only in-frame clones are kept and a portion is missing. The sample lists just over 2,000,000 clones, 90% to 95% occurring once. Study-wide findings and caveats: Generally, naive subsets (rather than memory subsets) showed larger estimated richness. In four donors, 4.5% to 5.5% of naive CD4 clonotypes appeared in common.

To note about this clone: Its antigen is not identified.

The V gene is TRBV11-2, the J gene TRBJ1-1; tentative D call: TRBD1 (6 bases). Sequencing input: naive CD4+ T cells sorted from blood. Stated subset: CD45RA+ positively selected. The clonotype comes from a man aged 18-30 years in good health. CDR3 bases: TGTGCCAGCAGCTTAGGGGGTGAAGGGGGAAGGACTGAAGCTTTCTTT. Its translation is CASSLGGEGGRTEAFF.